Included here is one T cell receptor beta chain sequence, with context. Its antigen is unidentified. The data originate from a study of OX40 agonist ivuxolimab in advanced cancers. The table came from immunoSEQ multiplex PCR; TCRdb's copy has only in-frame clones and leaves some out. The sample lists about 43,000 clones, approximately 83% occurring once. The V end lost 2 bases, the J end lost 2 bases, and 15 bases lay between the germline ends. Germline V gene sequence: CDR1 MGHDK, CDR2 SYGVNS. This CDR3 spans 16 amino acids. Findings and limits, study-wide: At 0.1 to 3.0 mg/kg and by week 6, clonal expansion occurred in CD4+ and CD8+ blood T cells.

The material was CD4+ or CD8+ T cells sorted from blood, obtained in a trial of the OX40 agonist ivuxolimab. The TCR was taken from an adult with an advanced solid tumor such as melanoma, head and neck, liver or kidney cancer. The rearrangement uses TRBV25-1 and TRBJ1-2; TRBD1 is a possible D gene (5 bases). This CDR3 reads CASSEEEAGSNYGYTF. CDR3 DNA sequence: TGTGCCAGCAGTGAAGAGGAGGCAGGGTCAAACTATGGCTACACCTTC.